Listed below are T cell receptor beta chains from one sample, sequenced in a study of early T cells in non-severe SARS-CoV-2 infection. TCRdb ran MiXCR on the 5' RACE reads and lists one entry per CDR3 protein. The data show about 71,000 distinct CDR3 sequences, about 14% seen once. Sequencing used whole blood, obtained at baseline. The receptors come from an adult who was a healthcare worker with PCR-confirmed SARS-CoV-2 infection or an uninfected control (not recorded which). CDR3s leave out the opening cysteine and the closing phenylalanine or tryptophan. Clone size, where shown, is once, few, many, or a class for clones that have expanded.

cdr3_length: 12; j_call: TRBJ2-7; clone_size: NA; v_call: TRBV13; cdr3_aa: ASSLEAGTEEQY
cdr3_length: 11; j_call: TRBJ1-2; clone_size: few; v_call: TRBV5-1; cdr3_aa: ASSPNLDPGYT
cdr3_length: 14; j_call: TRBJ2-5; clone_size: NA; v_call: TRBV12-3/TRBV12-4; cdr3_aa: ASSATSGTVRETQY
cdr3_length: 12; j_call: TRBJ2-2; clone_size: few; v_call: TRBV9; cdr3_aa: ASSSGPPAGELF
cdr3_length: 13; j_call: TRBJ2-7; clone_size: many; v_call: TRBV7-9; cdr3_aa: ASSLELAGISEQY
cdr3_length: 13; j_call: TRBJ2-3; clone_size: few; v_call: TRBV3-1; cdr3_aa: ASSQTGGDADTQY
cdr3_length: 11; j_call: TRBJ1-1; clone_size: few; v_call: TRBV27; cdr3_aa: ASRITGNTEVF
cdr3_length: 11; j_call: TRBJ2-1; clone_size: NA; v_call: TRBV7-7; cdr3_aa: ASSFGLFNEQF
cdr3_length: 12; j_call: TRBJ2-7; clone_size: few; v_call: TRBV28; cdr3_aa: ASSLTSGIYEQY
cdr3_length: 12; j_call: TRBJ1-2; clone_size: NA; v_call: TRBV28; cdr3_aa: ASSSTGTGFGYT
cdr3_length: 14; j_call: TRBJ2-3; clone_size: NA; v_call: TRBV2; cdr3_aa: ASSFLLAGAADTQY
cdr3_length: 12; j_call: TRBJ2-2; clone_size: NA; v_call: TRBV28; cdr3_aa: ASSSHSNTGELF
cdr3_length: 13; j_call: TRBJ2-1; clone_size: NA; v_call: TRBV9; cdr3_aa: ASSVGLAGTGEQF
cdr3_length: 11; j_call: TRBJ2-6; clone_size: NA; v_call: TRBV7-9; cdr3_aa: ASQDSGANVLT
cdr3_length: 14; j_call: TRBJ2-5; clone_size: NA; v_call: TRBV7-6; cdr3_aa: ASSLGAGAYQETQY
cdr3_length: 16; j_call: TRBJ2-1; clone_size: NA; v_call: TRBV3-1; cdr3_aa: ASSQDGTSGSTYNEQF
cdr3_length: 11; j_call: TRBJ1-2; clone_size: few; v_call: TRBV5-1; cdr3_aa: ASSLAGGDGYT
cdr3_length: 14; j_call: TRBJ2-7; clone_size: NA; v_call: TRBV30; cdr3_aa: AWSRPGGGSTYEQY
cdr3_length: 11; j_call: TRBJ1-3; clone_size: many; v_call: TRBV28; cdr3_aa: ASNDRARNTIY
cdr3_length: 12; j_call: TRBJ2-3; clone_size: few; v_call: TRBV6-2/TRBV6-3; cdr3_aa: ASRELAETDTQY
cdr3_length: 13; j_call: TRBJ2-2; clone_size: many; v_call: TRBV2; cdr3_aa: ASRGLAAVIGELF
cdr3_length: 12; j_call: TRBJ2-3; clone_size: many; v_call: TRBV5-6; cdr3_aa: ASNAAGGRDTQY
cdr3_length: 16; j_call: TRBJ2-5; clone_size: few; v_call: TRBV24-1; cdr3_aa: ATSDSSTGLPRQETQY
cdr3_length: 14; j_call: TRBJ2-2; clone_size: NA; v_call: TRBV4-1; cdr3_aa: ASSQVERQNTGELF
cdr3_length: 14; j_call: TRBJ2-3; clone_size: NA; v_call: TRBV15; cdr3_aa: ATSVTSGTPADTQY
cdr3_length: 13; j_call: TRBJ2-7; clone_size: many; v_call: TRBV30; cdr3_aa: AWSPSGTLSYEQY
cdr3_length: 11; j_call: TRBJ2-7; clone_size: few; v_call: TRBV2; cdr3_aa: ASSEVTGYEQY
cdr3_length: 19; j_call: TRBJ2-1; clone_size: many; v_call: TRBV2; cdr3_aa: ASSSPTGTSGRAGPYNEQF
cdr3_length: 13; j_call: TRBJ2-1; clone_size: few; v_call: TRBV7-6; cdr3_aa: ASSLSGSGHNEQF
cdr3_length: 12; j_call: TRBJ2-7; clone_size: NA; v_call: TRBV20-1; cdr3_aa: SASYLNRANEQY
cdr3_length: 13; j_call: TRBJ2-5; clone_size: once; v_call: TRBV20-1; cdr3_aa: SAHFPGQGRQTLY
cdr3_length: 15; j_call: TRBJ2-6; clone_size: NA; v_call: TRBV28; cdr3_aa: ASSSARGTAGANVLT